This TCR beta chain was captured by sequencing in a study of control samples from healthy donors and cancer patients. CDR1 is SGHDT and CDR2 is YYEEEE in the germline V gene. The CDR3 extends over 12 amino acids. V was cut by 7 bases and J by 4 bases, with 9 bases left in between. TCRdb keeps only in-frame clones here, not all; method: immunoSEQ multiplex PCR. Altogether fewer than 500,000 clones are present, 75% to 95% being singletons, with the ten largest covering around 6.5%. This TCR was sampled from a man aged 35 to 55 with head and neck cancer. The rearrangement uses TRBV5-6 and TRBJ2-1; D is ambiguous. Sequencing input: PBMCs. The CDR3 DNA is TGTGCCAGCCTGAAAAAATACAATGAGCAGTTCTTC. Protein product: CASLKKYNEQFF.